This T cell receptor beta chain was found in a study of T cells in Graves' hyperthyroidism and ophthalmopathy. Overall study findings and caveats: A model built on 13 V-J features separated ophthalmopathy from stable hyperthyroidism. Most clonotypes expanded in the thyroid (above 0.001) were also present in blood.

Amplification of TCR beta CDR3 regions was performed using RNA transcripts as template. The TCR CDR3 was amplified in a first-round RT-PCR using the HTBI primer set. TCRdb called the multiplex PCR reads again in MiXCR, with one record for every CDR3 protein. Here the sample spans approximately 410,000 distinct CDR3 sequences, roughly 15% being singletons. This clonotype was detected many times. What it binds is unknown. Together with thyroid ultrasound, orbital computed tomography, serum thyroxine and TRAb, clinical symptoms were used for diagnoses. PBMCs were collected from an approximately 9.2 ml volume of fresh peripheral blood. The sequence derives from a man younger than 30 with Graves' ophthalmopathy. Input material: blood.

This CDR3 reads CASSRQGGDTQYF. CDR3 coding DNA: TGTGCCAGCAGTAGACAGGGCGGAGATACGCAGTATTTT. The gene calls are TRBV12-3 or TRBV12-4 and TRBJ2-3; 7 nucleotides align to TRBD1. This CDR3 comprises 13 residues. Trimming removed 5 bases from V and 5 bases from J; junction bases left unmatched: 4.